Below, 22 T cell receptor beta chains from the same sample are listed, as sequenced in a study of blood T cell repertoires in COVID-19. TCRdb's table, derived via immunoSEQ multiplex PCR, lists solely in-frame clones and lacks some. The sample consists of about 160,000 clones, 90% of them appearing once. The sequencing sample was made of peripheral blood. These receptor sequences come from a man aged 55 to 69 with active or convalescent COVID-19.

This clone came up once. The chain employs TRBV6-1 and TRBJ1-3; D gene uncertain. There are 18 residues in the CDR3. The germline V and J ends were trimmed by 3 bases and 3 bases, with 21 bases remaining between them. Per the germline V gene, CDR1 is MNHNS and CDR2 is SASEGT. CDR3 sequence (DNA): TGTGCCAGCAGTGACCCCGGGTCCGTTTCTTTTTTTGGAAACACCATATATTTT. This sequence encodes CASSDPGSVSFFGNTIYF.

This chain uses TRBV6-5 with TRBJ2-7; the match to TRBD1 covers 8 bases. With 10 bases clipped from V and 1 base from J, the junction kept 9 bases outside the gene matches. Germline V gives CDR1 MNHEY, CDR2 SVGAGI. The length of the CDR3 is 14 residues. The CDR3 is CANRPGGASYEQYF. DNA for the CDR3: TGTGCCAACAGACCAGGGGGCGCATCCTACGAGCAGTACTTC.

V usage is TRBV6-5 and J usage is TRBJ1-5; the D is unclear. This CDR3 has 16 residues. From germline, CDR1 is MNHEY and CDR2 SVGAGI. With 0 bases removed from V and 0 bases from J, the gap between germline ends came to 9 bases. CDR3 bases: TGTGCCAGCAGTTACTCTTACAGTTATAGCAATCAGCCCCAGCATTTT. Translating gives CASSYSYSYSNQPQHF.

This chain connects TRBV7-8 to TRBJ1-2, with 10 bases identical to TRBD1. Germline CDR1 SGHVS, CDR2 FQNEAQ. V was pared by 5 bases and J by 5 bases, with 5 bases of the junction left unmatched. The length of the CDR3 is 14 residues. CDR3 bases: TGTGCCAGCAGCCATCGGACAGGGGGTTATGGCTACACCTTC. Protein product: CASSHRTGGYGYTF. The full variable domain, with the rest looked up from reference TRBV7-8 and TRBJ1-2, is GAGVSQSPRYKVAKRGQDVALRCDPISGHVSLFWYQQALGQGPEFLTYFQNEAQLDKSGLPSDRFFAERPEGSVSTLKIQRTQQEDSAVYLCASSHRTGGYGYTFGSGTRLTVV.

CDR3 nucleotides: TGCGCCAGCAGCGACTCAGGGGGCGTCCACGAGCAGTACTTC. Amino acids: CASSDSGGVHEQYF. The J gene is TRBJ2-7, the V gene TRBV5-1; 8 bases align to TRBD1. With 4 bases clipped from V and 5 bases from J, the junction kept 8 bases outside the gene matches. CDR1 and CDR2 (germline): SGHRS, YFSETQ. This CDR3 contains 14 residues.

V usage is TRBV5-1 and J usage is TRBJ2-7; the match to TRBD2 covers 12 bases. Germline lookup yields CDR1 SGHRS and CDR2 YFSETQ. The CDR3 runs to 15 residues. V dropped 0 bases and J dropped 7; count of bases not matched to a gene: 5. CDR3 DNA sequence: TGCGCCAGCAGCTTGGCACTAGCGGGAGGAGGTGAGCAGTACTTC. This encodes CASSLALAGGGEQYF. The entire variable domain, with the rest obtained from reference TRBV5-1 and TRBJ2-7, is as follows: KAGVTQTPRYLIKTRGQQVTLSCSPISGHRSVSWYQQTPGQGLQFLFEYFSETQRNKGNFPGRFSGRQFSNSRSEMNVSTLELGDSALYLCASSLALAGGGEQYFGPGTRLTVT.

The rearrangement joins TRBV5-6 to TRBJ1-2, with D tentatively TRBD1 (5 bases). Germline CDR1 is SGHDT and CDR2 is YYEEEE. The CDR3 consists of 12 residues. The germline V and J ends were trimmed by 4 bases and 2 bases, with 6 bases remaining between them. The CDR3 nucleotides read TGTGCCAGCAGCAAGGGGAACTATGGCTACACCTTC. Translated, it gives CASSKGNYGYTF.

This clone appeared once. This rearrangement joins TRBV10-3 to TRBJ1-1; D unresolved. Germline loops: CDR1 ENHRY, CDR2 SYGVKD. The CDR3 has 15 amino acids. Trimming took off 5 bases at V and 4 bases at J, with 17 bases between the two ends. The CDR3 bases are TGTGCCATCAGTTCCCCGGGGAGGAATCGCACTGAAGCTTTCTTT. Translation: CAISSPGRNRTEAFF.

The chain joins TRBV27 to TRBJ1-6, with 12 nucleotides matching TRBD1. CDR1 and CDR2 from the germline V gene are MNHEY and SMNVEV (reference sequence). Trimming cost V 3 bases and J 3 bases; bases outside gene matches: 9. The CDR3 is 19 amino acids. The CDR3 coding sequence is TGTGCCAGCAGTTTCGCGACAGGGACAGGGGGCTTCTATAATTCACCCCTCCACTTT. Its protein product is CASSFATGTGGFYNSPLHF.

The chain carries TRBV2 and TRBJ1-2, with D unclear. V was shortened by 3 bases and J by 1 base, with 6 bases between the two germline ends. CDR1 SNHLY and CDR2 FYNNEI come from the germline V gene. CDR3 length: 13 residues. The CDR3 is CASSDSLNYGYTF. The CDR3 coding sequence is TGTGCCAGCAGTGACTCCCTTAACTATGGCTACACCTTC.

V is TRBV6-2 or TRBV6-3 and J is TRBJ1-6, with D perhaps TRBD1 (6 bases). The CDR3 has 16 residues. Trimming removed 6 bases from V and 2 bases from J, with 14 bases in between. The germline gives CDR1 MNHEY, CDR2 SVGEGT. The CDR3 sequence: CASSSTGFTYNSPLHF. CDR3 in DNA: TGTGCCAGCAGCTCCACAGGGTTCACCTATAATTCACCCCTCCACTTT.

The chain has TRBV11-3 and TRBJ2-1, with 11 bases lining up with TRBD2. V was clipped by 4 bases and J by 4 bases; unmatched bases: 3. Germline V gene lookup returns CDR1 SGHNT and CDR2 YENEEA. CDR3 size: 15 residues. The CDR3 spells CASSSGLAVYNEQFF. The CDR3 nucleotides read TGTGCCAGCAGCTCGGGACTAGCGGTATACAATGAGCAGTTCTTC.

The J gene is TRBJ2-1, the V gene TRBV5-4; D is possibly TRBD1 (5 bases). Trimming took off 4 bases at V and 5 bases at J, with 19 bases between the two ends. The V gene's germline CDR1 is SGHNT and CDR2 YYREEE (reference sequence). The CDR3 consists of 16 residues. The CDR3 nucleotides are TGTGCCAGCAGCCCGAAGGATATTCTGGACAACAATGAGCAGTTCTTC. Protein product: CASSPKDILDNNEQFF.

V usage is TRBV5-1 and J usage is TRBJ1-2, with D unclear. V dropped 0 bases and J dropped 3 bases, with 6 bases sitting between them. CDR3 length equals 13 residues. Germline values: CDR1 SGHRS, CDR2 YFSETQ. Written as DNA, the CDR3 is TGCGCCAGCAGCTTGGAGTCGGACTATGGCTACACCTTC. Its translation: CASSLESDYGYTF.

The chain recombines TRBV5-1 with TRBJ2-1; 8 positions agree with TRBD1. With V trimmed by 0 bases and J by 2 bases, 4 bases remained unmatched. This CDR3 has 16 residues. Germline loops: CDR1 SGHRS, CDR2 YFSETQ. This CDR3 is CASSLAQDRAYNEQFF. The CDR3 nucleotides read TGCGCCAGCAGCTTGGCCCAGGACAGGGCCTACAATGAGCAGTTCTTC.

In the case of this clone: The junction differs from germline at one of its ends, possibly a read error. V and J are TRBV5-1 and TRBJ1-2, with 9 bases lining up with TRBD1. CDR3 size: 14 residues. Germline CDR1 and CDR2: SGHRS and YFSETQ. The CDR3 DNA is TGCGCCAGCAGCTTGGAACAGGGGGCTCAACCCCGTGCCTTC. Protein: CASSLEQGAQPRAF.

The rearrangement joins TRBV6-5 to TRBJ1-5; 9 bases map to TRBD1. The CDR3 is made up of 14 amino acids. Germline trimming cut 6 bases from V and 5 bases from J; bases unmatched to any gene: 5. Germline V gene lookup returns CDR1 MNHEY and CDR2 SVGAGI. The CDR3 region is CASRTRQGDQPQHF. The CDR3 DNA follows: TGTGCCAGCAGGACTCGACAGGGGGATCAGCCCCAGCATTTT.

CDR3 sequence: CASSQGASNQPQHF. For the CDR3, the DNA is TGTGCCAGCAGCCAGGGGGCTAGCAATCAGCCCCAGCATTTT. The chain combines TRBV3-1 (or the pseudogene TRBV3-2) with TRBJ1-5; TRBD1 is a possible D gene (6 bases). V gave up 3 bases and J gave up 0 bases, with 6 bases separating them. The CDR3 contains 14 residues. Germline V gene lookup returns CDR1 LGHDT and CDR2 YNNKEL (reference sequence).

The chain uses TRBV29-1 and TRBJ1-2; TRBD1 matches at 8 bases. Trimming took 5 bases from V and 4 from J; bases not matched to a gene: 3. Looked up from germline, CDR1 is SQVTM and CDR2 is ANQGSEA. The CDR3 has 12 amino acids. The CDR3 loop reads CSVSQGAYGYTF. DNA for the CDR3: TGCAGCGTTTCCCAGGGGGCCTATGGCTACACCTTC.

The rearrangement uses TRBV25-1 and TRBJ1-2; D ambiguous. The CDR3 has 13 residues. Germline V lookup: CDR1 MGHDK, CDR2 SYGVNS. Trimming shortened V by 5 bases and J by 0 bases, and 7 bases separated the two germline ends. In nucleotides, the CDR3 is TGTGCCAGCAGTTACGGTGCTAACTATGGCTACACCTTC. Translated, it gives CASSYGANYGYTF.

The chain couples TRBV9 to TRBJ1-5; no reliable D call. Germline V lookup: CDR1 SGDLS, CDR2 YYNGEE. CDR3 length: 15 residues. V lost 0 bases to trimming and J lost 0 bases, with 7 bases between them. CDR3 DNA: TGTGCCAGCAGCGTAGGAGAATATAGCAATCAGCCCCAGCATTTT. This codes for CASSVGEYSNQPQHF.

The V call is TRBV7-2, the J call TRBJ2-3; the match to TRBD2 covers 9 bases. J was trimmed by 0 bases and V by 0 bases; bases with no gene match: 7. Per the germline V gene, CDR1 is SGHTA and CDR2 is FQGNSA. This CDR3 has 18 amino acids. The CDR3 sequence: CASSLALSLAGSTDTQYF. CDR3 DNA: TGTGCCAGCAGCTTAGCTCTGAGTCTAGCGGGGAGCACAGATACGCAGTATTTT.